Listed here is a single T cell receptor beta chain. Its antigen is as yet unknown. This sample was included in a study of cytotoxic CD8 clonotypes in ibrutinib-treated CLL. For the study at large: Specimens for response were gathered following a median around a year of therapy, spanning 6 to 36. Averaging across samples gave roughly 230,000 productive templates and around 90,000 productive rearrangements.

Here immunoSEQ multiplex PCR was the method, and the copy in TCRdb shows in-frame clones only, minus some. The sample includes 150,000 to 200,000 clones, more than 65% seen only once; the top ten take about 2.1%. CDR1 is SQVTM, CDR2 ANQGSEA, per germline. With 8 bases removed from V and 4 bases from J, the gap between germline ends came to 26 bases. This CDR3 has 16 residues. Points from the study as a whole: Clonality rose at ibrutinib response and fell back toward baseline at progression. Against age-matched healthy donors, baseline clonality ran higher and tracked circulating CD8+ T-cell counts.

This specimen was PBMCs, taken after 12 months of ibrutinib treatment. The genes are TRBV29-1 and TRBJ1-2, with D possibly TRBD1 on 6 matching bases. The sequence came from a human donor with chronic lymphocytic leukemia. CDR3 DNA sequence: TGCAGCTATAAAGAGGGGGGCAGTAATACATTCTATGGCTACACCTTC. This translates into CSYKEGGSNTFYGYTF.